This T cell receptor (beta chain) was profiled in a study of neurological immune-mediated disorders. This clonotype was recorded at least ten times. The germline V gene has CDR1 ENHRY and CDR2 SYGVKD. Deletions cut 6 bases from V and 6 bases from J, with 16 bases between. CDR3 length equals 14 residues. Sequencing of 15-18 subjects in each run yielded over 180 million TCR-beta sequences. One entry per CDR3 protein results from TCRdb running MiXCR on the 5' RACE reads. The repertoire holds 30,000 to 35,000 distinct CDR3 sequences, with just over 4% as singletons. The T cells used for sorted libraries numbered roughly 910,000, either CD4+ or CD8+.

The TCR originated in a woman in her thirties or forties in good health. Sequences were obtained from CD4+ T cells from blood. The chain employs TRBV10-3 and TRBJ2-3, with D possibly matching TRBD1 (6 bases). The CDR3 bases are TGTGCCATCAGGCCGACTTCGCAGGGGGATACGCAGTATTTT. Translation: CAIRPTSQGDTQYF.